This T cell receptor (beta chain) was recorded in a study of shared clonotypes between healthy human individuals. Study findings and constraints: Some clonotypes were shared by all four sorted-subset donors, while others were not shared. The non-shared ones had lower generation probabilities than the shared ones. It was only blood that was sampled, and tissue repertoires likely differ.

On this clone: Its antigen is not known.

Naive CD8 isolation took CD45RO-negative cells positively selected for CCR7 and excluded terminally differentiated effector memory CD45RA+ cells. Researchers ran the assay at a deep level. The data were produced by immunoSEQ multiplex PCR, yet TCRdb's version contains in-frame clones alone and is incomplete. The repertoire holds 1.5 million to 2.5 million clones, with about 94% as singletons. The receptor was derived from a young man in good health. The sequencing sample was made of naive CD8+ T cells sorted from blood.

The CDR3 loop reads CAWSVTGINQPQHF. The CDR3 nucleotides read TGTGCCTGGAGTGTAACTGGCATCAATCAGCCCCAGCATTTT. V gene TRBV30 combines with J gene TRBJ1-5; D gene ambiguous. V was clipped by 0 bases and J by 3 bases, with 9 bases between them. Germline CDR1 reads GTSNPN; CDR2 reads SVGIG (reference sequence). The CDR3 extends over 14 amino acids.